This passage covers 5 T cell receptor beta chains from one sample sequenced in a study of blood T cell repertoires in COVID-19. The assay was immunoSEQ multiplex PCR, and TCRdb's table has in-frame clones only and misses some. The data hold some 140,000 clones, with roughly 91% observed a single time. The sequencing input was peripheral blood. Every receptor here comes from a man aged 50 to 59 with active or convalescent COVID-19.

This clone was picked up one time. V and J are TRBV5-1 and TRBJ2-2; tentatively, D is TRBD2 (5 bases). The germline V and J ends were trimmed by 3 bases and 8 bases, with 20 bases remaining between them. This CDR3 comprises 16 residues. Germline lookup yields CDR1 SGHRS and CDR2 YFSETQ. CDR3 sequence: CASSSLALGSTGELFF. In DNA, the CDR3 is TGCGCCAGCAGCTCCCTAGCATTGGGTAGTACGGGGGAGCTGTTTTTT.

This chain joins TRBV3-1 (or the pseudogene TRBV3-2) and TRBJ2-5; maybe TRBD2 (6 bases). The V gene's germline CDR1 is LGHDT and CDR2 YNNKEL (reference sequence). Trimming took 0 bases from V and 5 from J, leaving 13 bases between them. The CDR3 spans 15 residues. The CDR3, as DNA: TGTGCCAGCAGCCAAGATCGGGGGAATGGGGAGACCCAGTACTTC. Amino acids: CASSQDRGNGETQYF.

This clone was found a few times. The V and J genes are TRBV30 and TRBJ1-2; the D gene is possibly TRBD1 (5 bases). V was pared by 7 bases and J by 4 bases, with 19 bases between. The germline V gene encodes CDR1 GTSNPN and CDR2 SVGIG (reference sequence). The CDR3 runs 14 residues. The CDR3 nucleotides are TGTGCCTTACAAAGAAGCGGGGACCGCTATGGCTACACCTTC. Protein sequence: CALQRSGDRYGYTF.

The V call is TRBV28, the J call TRBJ1-1; possible D gene TRBD1, 6 bases. Germline CDR1 and CDR2: MDHEN and SYDVKM. Trimming removed 2 bases at V and 0 bases at J, with 10 bases between. The CDR3 has 15 amino acids. The CDR3 DNA is TGTGCCAGCAGTTTACAAACAGGGCTGAACACTGAAGCTTTCTTT. Protein product: CASSLQTGLNTEAFF. Supplemented by reference TRBV28 and TRBJ1-1, the full variable domain reads DVKVTQSSRYLVKRTGEKVFLECVQDMDHENMFWYRQDPGLGLRLIYFSYDVKMKEKGDIPEGYSVSREKKERFSLILESASTNQTSMYLCASSLQTGLNTEAFFGQGTRLTVV.

This chain joins TRBV2 and TRBJ2-3, with 11 bases that match TRBD2. Germline CDR1 reads SNHLY; CDR2 reads FYNNEI. CDR3 length equals 16 residues. Losses at the gene ends were 6 bases for V and 6 bases for J; bases not matched to a gene: 11. DNA of the CDR3: TGTGCCAGCAGGCCCCTGACTAGCGGGGAGGCGGATACGCAGTATTTT. Residues: CASRPLTSGEADTQYF.